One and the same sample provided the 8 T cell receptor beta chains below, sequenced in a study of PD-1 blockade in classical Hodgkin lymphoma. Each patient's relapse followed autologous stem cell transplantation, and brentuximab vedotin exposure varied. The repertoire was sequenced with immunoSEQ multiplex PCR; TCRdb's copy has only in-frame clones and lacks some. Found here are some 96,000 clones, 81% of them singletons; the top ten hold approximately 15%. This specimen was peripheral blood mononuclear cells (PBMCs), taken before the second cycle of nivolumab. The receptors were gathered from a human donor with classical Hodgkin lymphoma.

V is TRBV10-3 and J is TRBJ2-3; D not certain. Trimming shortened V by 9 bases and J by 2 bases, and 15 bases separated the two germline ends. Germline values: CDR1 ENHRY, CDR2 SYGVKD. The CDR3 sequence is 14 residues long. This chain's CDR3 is CAIQTPTITDTQYF. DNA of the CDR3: TGTGCCATTCAGACACCCACAATCACAGATACGCAGTATTTT.

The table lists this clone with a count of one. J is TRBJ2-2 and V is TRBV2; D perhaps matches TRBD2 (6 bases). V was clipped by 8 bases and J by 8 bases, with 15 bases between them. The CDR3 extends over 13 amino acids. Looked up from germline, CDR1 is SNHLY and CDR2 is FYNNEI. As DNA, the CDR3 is TGTGCCAGCGGAGGGGCGCTGGGAGGGGAGCTGTTTTTT. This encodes CASGGALGGELFF.

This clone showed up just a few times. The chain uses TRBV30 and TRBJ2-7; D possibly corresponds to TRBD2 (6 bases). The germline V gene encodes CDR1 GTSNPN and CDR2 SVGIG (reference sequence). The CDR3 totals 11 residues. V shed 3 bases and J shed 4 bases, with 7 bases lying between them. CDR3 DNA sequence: TGTGCCTGGAGCCTAGCGTACGAGCAGTACTTC. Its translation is CAWSLAYEQYF.

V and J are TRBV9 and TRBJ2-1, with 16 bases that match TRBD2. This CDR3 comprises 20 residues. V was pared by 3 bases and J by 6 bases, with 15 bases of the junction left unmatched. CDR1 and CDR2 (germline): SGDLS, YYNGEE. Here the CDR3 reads CASSALGTSGRAASGNEQFF. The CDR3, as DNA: TGTGCCAGCAGCGCCCTCGGGACTAGCGGGAGGGCAGCTTCGGGCAATGAGCAGTTCTTC.

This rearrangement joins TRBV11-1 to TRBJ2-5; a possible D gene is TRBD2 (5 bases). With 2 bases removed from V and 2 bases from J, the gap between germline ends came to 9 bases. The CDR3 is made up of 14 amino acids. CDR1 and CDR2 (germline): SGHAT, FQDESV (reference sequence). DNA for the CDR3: TGTGCCAGCAGCTTAACGCTAGCACAAGAGACCCAGTACTTC. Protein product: CASSLTLAQETQYF. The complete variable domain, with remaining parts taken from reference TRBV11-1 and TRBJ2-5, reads EAEVAQSPRYKITEKSQAVAFWCDPISGHATLYWYRQILGQGPELLVQFQDESVVDDSQLPKDRFSAERLKGVDSTLKIQPAELGDSAMYLCASSLTLAQETQYFGPGTRLLVL.

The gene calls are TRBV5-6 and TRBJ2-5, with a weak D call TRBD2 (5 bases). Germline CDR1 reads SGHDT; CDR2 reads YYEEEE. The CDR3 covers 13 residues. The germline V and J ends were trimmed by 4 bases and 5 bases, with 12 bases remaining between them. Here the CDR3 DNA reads TGTGCCAGCAGCGCTGTGGGAGTCGAGACCCAGTACTTC. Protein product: CASSAVGVETQYF.

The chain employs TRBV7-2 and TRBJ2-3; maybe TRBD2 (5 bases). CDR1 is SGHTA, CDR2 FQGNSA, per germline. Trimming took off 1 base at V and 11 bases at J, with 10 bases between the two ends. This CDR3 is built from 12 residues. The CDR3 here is CASSLVPSMQYF. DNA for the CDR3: TGTGCCAGCAGCTTAGTTCCTAGCATGCAGTATTTT.

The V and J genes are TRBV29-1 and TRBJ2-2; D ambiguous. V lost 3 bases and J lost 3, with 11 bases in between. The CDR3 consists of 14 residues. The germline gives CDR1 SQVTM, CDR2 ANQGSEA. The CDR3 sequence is CSVDKGRDTGELFF. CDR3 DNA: TGCAGCGTTGATAAGGGCCGAGACACCGGGGAGCTGTTTTTT.